This TCR beta chain was sequenced in a study of early stage breast cancer tumors. Study results and limitations: Compared with adjacent normal breast tissue, tumors showed roughly 2.5-fold greater T cell density and higher clonality. Comparing each tissue with blood distinguished tumor from normal in about 85% of the 16 patients.

In regard to this clone: No antigen is known for it.

Blood replicates held 0.5 ug DNA, tumor or normal breast about 1.5 ug, two each. The protocol was immunoSEQ multiplex PCR, while the TCRdb copy is restricted to in-frame clones and leaves out a portion. The sample holds about 53,000 clones, around nine tenths seen once. Germline CDR1 reads MNHEY; CDR2 reads SVGAGI. CDR3 size: 15 residues. Trimming removed 0 bases at V and 5 bases at J, with 13 bases between. The rearrangement uses TRBV6-5 and TRBJ1-2; D is ambiguous. The receptor's source is a person aged 65-85 years with breast cancer. Sequences were obtained from blood. The CDR3 sequence: CASSYSAGMEYGYTF. The CDR3 DNA follows: TGTGCCAGCAGTTACTCGGCGGGAATGGAATATGGCTACACCTTC.